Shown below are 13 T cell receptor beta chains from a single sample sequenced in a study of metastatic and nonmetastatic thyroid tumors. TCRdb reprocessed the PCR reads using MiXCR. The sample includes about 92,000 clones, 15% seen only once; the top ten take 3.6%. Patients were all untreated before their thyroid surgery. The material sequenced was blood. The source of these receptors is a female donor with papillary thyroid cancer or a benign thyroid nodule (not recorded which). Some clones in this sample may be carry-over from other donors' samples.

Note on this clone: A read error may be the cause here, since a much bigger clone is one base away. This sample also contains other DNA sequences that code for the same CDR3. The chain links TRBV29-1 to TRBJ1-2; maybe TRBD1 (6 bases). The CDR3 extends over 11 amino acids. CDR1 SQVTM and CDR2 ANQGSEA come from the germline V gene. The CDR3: CSVSGDEGYTF. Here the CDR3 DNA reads TGCAGCGTCTCAGGGGATGAGGGCTATACCTTC. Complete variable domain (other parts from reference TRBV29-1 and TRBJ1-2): SAVISQKPSRDICQRGTSLTIQCQVDSQVTMMFWYRQQPGQSLTLIATANQGSEATYESGFVIDKFPISRPNLTFSTLTVSNMSPEDSSIYLCSVSGDEGYTFGSGTRLTVV.

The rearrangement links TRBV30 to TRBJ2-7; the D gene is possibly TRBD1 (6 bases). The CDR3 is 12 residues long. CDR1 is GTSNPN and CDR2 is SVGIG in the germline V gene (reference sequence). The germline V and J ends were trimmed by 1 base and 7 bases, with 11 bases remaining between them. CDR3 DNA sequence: TGTGCCTGGAGTGCCAGGGGTCAGGAGCAGTACTTC. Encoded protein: CAWSARGQEQYF.

The CDR3 coding sequence is TGTGCCAGCAGTTCTCACAGGTCCACAGATACGCAGTATTTT. Translating gives CASSSHRSTDTQYF. The chain links TRBV27 to TRBJ2-3, with D possibly TRBD1 on 5 matching bases. Trimming pared 4 bases from V and 2 bases from J, leaving 10 bases between. In germline, CDR1 is MNHEY, CDR2 SMNVEV (reference sequence). The CDR3 extends over 14 amino acids.

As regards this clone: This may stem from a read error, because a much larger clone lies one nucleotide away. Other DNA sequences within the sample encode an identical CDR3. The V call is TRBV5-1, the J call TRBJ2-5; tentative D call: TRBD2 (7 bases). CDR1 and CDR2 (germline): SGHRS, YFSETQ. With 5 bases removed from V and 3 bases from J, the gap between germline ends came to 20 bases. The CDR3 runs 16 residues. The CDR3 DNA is TGCGCCAGCAGTTCTACGATAGGGGGGGTCAAAGAGACCCAGTACTTC. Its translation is CASSSTIGGVKETQYF. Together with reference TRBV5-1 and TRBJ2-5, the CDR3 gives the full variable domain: KAGVTQTPRYLIKTRGQQVTLSCSPISGHRSVSWYQQTPGQGLQFLFEYFSETQRNKGNFPGRFSGRQFSNSRSEMNVSTLELGDSALYLCASSSTIGGVKETQYFGPGTRLLVL.

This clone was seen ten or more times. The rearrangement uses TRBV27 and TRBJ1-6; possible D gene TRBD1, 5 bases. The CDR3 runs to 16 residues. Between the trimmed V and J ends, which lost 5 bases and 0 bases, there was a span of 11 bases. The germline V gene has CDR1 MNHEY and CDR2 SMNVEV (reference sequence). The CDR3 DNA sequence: TGTGCCAGCAGTAGTTGGGGGAGCTCCTATAATTCACCCCTCCACTTT. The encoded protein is CASSSWGSSYNSPLHF.

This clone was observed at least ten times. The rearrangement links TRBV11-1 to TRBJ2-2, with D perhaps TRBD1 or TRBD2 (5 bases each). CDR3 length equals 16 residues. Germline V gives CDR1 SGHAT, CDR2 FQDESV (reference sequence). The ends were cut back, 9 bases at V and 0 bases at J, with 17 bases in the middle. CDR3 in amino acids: CASPLRGGTNTGELFF. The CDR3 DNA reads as TGTGCCAGTCCTCTTCGTGGGGGAACGAACACCGGGGAGCTGTTTTTT. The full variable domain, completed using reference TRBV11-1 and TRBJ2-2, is EAEVAQSPRYKITEKSQAVAFWCDPISGHATLYWYRQILGQGPELLVQFQDESVVDDSQLPKDRFSAERLKGVDSTLKIQPAELGDSAMYLCASPLRGGTNTGELFFGEGSRLTVL.

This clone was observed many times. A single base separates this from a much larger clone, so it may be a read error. CDR3 DNA: TGTGCCAGCAGCTCCCAACAGGGGATGGGGGATCAGCCCCAGCATTTT. Encoded protein: CASSSQQGMGDQPQHF. The chain uses TRBV28 and TRBJ1-5; the match to TRBD1 covers 7 bases. Germline V gene lookup returns CDR1 MDHEN and CDR2 SYDVKM. With V trimmed by 6 bases and J by 5 bases, 13 bases remained unmatched. CDR3 length equals 16 residues.

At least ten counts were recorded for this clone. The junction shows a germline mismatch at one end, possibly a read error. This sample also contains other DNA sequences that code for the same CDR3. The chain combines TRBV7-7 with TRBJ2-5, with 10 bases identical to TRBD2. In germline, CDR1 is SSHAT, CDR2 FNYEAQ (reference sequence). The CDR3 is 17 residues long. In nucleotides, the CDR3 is TGTGCTAGCAGCTTAGCGTTCGGGACTAGCGCCCAAGAGACCCAGTACTTC. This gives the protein CASSLAFGTSAQETQYF.

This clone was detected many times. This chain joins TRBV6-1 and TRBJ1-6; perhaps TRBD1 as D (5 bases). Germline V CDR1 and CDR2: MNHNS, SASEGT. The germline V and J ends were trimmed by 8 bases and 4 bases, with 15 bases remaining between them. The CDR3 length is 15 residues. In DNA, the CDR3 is TGTGCCAGCCTTGAGAGGGGCCTATATAATTCACCCCTCCACTTT. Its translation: CASLERGLYNSPLHF.

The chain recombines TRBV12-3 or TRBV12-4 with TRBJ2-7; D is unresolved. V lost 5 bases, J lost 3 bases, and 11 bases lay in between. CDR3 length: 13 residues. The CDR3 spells CASSSGTDYEQYF. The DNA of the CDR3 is TGTGCCAGCAGTAGTGGTACCGACTACGAGCAGTACTTC.

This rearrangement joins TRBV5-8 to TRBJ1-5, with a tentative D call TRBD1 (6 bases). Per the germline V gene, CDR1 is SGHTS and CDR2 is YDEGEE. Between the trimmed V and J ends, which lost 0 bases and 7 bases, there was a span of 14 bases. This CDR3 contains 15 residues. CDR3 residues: CASSLAGGQLQPQHF. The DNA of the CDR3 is TGTGCCAGCAGCTTGGCCGGGGGGCAATTGCAGCCCCAGCATTTT.

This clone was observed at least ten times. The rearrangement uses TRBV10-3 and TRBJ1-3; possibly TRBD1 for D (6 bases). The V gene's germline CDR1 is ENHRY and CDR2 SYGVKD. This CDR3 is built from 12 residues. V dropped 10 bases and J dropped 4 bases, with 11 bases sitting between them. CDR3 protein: CATARGGNTIYF. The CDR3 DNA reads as TGTGCCACCGCGAGGGGGGGAAACACCATATATTTT.

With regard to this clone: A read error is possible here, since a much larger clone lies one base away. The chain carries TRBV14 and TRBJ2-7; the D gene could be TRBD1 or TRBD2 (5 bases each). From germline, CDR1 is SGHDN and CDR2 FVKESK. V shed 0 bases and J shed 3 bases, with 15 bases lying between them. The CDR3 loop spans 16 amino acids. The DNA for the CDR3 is TGTGCCAGCAGCCAAGAGGGGGAGCGGTGGGGCTACGAGCAGTACTTC. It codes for CASSQEGERWGYEQYF.